This entry concerns a single TCR beta chain. The antigen remains unidentified. Sequenced by immunoSEQ multiplex PCR; TCRdb stores in-frame clones only, minus some. The sample carries more than 2,500 clones, approximately 25% recorded once. The data were obtained in a study of T cells in localized non-small cell lung cancer. The CDR3 is made up of 17 amino acids. Per germline, CDR1 SGHNT and CDR2 YENEEA. The V segment lost 5 bases and the J segment 5 bases; nucleotides outside the gene matches: 9. Findings and caveats of the study: Uninvolved nearby lung showed the greatest T cell clonality, exceeding that found in tumor. Analysis by sequencing included only one tumor region, so heterogeneity remains possible. Elevated circulating T cell density in blood was associated with longer overall survival.

The chain employs TRBV11-3 and TRBJ2-3, with 14 bases identical to TRBD2. The sample in question was lung tumor tissue, obtained before any cancer treatment. The receptor's source is a female donor over 55 with stage I lung adenocarcinoma. The DNA of the CDR3 is TGTGCCAGCAGCCTCAGGGGACTAGCGGGAGTTCAAGATACGCAGTATTTT. Protein: CASSLRGLAGVQDTQYF.